The entry below gives a single T cell receptor (beta chain) sequence along with its context. Germline is not matched at one junction end, which may reflect a read error. Only in-frame clones appear in the TCRdb table, and some are missing; sequencing was by immunoSEQ multiplex PCR. The table lists 110,000 or so clones, around nine tenths of them singletons, with about 4.7% in the top ten. These data are taken from a study of control samples from healthy donors and cancer patients. Looked up from germline, CDR1 is KGHSH and CDR2 is LQKENI. The CDR3 consists of 13 residues. Sequenced: blood. The clonotype comes from a human donor in good health. The donor label of this sample is uncertain. The chain employs TRBV18 and TRBJ1-2, with a weak D call TRBD1 (5 bases). DNA of the CDR3: TGTGCCAGCTCACCACTGCGGCTGGACAAGCCTCCCTTC. It is translated as CASSPLRLDKPPF. Full variable domain (missing parts from reference TRBV18 and TRBJ1-2): NAGVMQNPRHLVRRRGQEARLRCSPMKGHSHVYWYRQLPEEGLKFMVYLQKENIIDESGMPKERFSAEFPKEGPSILRIQQVVRGDSAAYFCASSPLRLDKPPFGSGTRLTVV.